These 14 T cell receptor beta chains were sequenced from one sample in a study of blood T cell repertoires in COVID-19. The data were produced by immunoSEQ multiplex PCR, yet TCRdb's version contains in-frame clones alone and is incomplete. This table has about 320,000 clones, 75% to 90% appearing once. Sample: PBMCs or T cells enriched from blood (not recorded which). The receptors here all came from a young man who had recovered from COVID-19.

The chain links TRBV5-1 to TRBJ1-6, with no clear D. This CDR3 contains 14 residues. From germline, CDR1 is SGHRS and CDR2 YFSETQ. The V and J ends lost 0 bases and 7 bases respectively, with 8 bases between them. The CDR3 sequence: CASSLEAGNSPLHF. The CDR3, as DNA: TGCGCCAGCAGCTTGGAGGCAGGAAATTCACCCCTCCACTTT.

V is TRBV9 and J is TRBJ2-7, with a weak D call TRBD1 (5 bases). The CDR3 totals 17 residues. The germline V and J ends were trimmed by 3 bases and 4 bases, with 23 bases remaining between them. Germline values: CDR1 SGDLS, CDR2 YYNGEE. CDR3 amino acids: CASSANLRNRTDYEQYF. As DNA, the CDR3 is TGTGCCAGCAGCGCAAACCTCAGAAACAGGACGGATTACGAGCAGTACTTC.

The J gene is TRBJ2-5, the V gene TRBV24-1, with TRBD2 as a possible D gene (5 bases). CDR1 KGHDR and CDR2 SFDVKD come from the germline V gene. The CDR3 contains 15 residues. Trimming left V 2 bases short and J 1 base short, with 10 bases between. For the CDR3, the DNA is TGTGCCACCAGTGATTCGACCGGGATCCAAGAGACCCAGTACTTC. Translated, it gives CATSDSTGIQETQYF.

The chain joins TRBV14 to TRBJ1-2, with TRBD1 matching over 8 bases. Germline V gives CDR1 SGHDN, CDR2 FVKESK. This CDR3 contains 10 residues. The junction had 2 bases not matched to a gene; V was cut back by 9 bases and J by 8 bases. For the CDR3, the DNA is TGTGCCAGATCAGGGGGCGGCTACACCTTC. This encodes CARSGGGYTF. Full variable domain (rest looked up from reference TRBV14 and TRBJ1-2): EAGVTQFPSHSVIEKGQTVTLRCDPISGHDNLYWYRRVMGKEIKFLLHFVKESKQDESGMPNNRFLAERTGGTYSTLKVQPAELEDSGVYFCARSGGGYTFGSGTRLTVV.

The chain carries TRBV3-1 (or the pseudogene TRBV3-2) and TRBJ1-1; possibly TRBD1 for D (6 bases). V lost 1 base and J 1 base, leaving 7 bases between the germline ends. CDR3 length equals 14 residues. CDR1 LGHDT and CDR2 YNNKEL come from the germline V gene (reference sequence). CDR3 sequence: CASSQAGENTEAFF. Here the CDR3 DNA reads TGTGCCAGCAGCCAAGCAGGGGAGAACACTGAAGCTTTCTTT.

J is TRBJ2-5 and V is TRBV7-9; a weak D match, TRBD1 (8 bases). Trimming stripped 5 bases from V and 4 bases from J, with 14 bases between. The germline gives CDR1 SEHNR, CDR2 FQNEAQ (reference sequence). The CDR3 length is 14 residues. The CDR3 bases are TGTGCCAGCAGCGACACAGGGGGGGGAGAGACCCAGTACTTC. Its translation: CASSDTGGGETQYF.

This clone was found a few times. This sequence joins TRBV6-5 and TRBJ1-2; D is unresolved. Trimming removed 0 bases from V and 4 bases from J, with 9 bases in between. Looked up from germline, CDR1 is MNHEY and CDR2 is SVGAGI. The CDR3 has 14 amino acids. CDR3 nucleotide sequence: TGTGCCAGCAGTTACTCAACCCGGGGCTATGGCTACACCTTC. Its protein product is CASSYSTRGYGYTF.

V gene TRBV5-1 combines with J gene TRBJ2-7; 8 bases are shared with TRBD1. Germline trimming cut 4 bases from V and 6 bases from J; bases unmatched to any gene: 6. Germline-derived CDR1 and CDR2 are SGHRS and YFSETQ. This CDR3 region has 13 residues. The CDR3 DNA reads as TGCGCCAGCAGCCAAGGACAGGGCCCCGAGCAGTACTTC. Its protein is CASSQGQGPEQYF.

This chain connects TRBV20-1 to TRBJ1-5, with D tentatively TRBD1 (5 bases). From germline, CDR1 is DFQATT and CDR2 SNEGSKA (reference sequence). Between the trimmed V and J ends, which lost 3 bases and 2 bases, there was a span of 14 bases. The CDR3 covers 15 residues. CDR3 region: CSASKAGRGNQPQHF. CDR3 nucleotides: TGCAGTGCTAGTAAGGCAGGGCGAGGCAATCAGCCCCAGCATTTT.

This chain uses TRBV11-1 with TRBJ2-1, with D perhaps TRBD2 (5 bases). Trimming shortened V by 5 bases and J by 9 bases, and 17 bases separated the two germline ends. The germline gives CDR1 SGHAT, CDR2 FQDESV (reference sequence). CDR3 length: 14 residues. This CDR3 reads CASSPPGESREQFF. The CDR3, as DNA: TGTGCCAGCAGCCCTCCTGGGGAGAGCCGTGAGCAGTTCTTC.

The chain carries TRBV6-1 and TRBJ2-7; D ambiguous. Trimming stripped 2 bases from V and 0 bases from J, with 14 bases between. The CDR3 covers 16 residues. Germline assignment: CDR1 MNHNS and CDR2 SASEGT. CDR3 loop: CASSEKSPDDSYEQYF. The CDR3 nucleotides read TGTGCCAGCAGTGAAAAGAGTCCCGATGACTCCTACGAGCAGTACTTC.

This chain joins TRBV27 and TRBJ2-1; the D is unclear. CDR3 size: 11 residues. Trimming pared 6 bases from V and 5 bases from J, leaving 5 bases between. Germline assignment: CDR1 MNHEY and CDR2 SMNVEV (reference sequence). CDR3 bases: TGTGCCAGCAGAACAAACAATGAGCAGTTCTTC. Its translation: CASRTNNEQFF.

The rearrangement links TRBV15 to TRBJ2-3; 10 bases line up with TRBD1. Per the germline V gene, CDR1 is LNHNV and CDR2 is YYDKDF (reference sequence). The CDR3 contains 15 residues. The junction had 6 bases not matched to a gene; V was cut back by 5 bases and J by 4 bases. The CDR3 DNA sequence: TGTGCCACCAGCTGGGGGGACAGGGGAGCAGATACGCAGTATTTT. This encodes CATSWGDRGADTQYF.

This clone was picked up one time. The chain links TRBV28 to TRBJ2-5; possible D gene TRBD2, 6 bases. Germline CDR1 is MDHEN and CDR2 is SYDVKM. The V gene lost 1 base and the J gene lost 2 bases, with 14 bases spanning the gap. The CDR3 has 16 amino acids. For the CDR3, the DNA is TGTGCCAGCAGTTTATTCGGGAGTCTCACTCAAGAGACCCAGTACTTC. Encoded protein: CASSLFGSLTQETQYF. The full variable domain, with the rest looked up from reference TRBV28 and TRBJ2-5, is DVKVTQSSRYLVKRTGEKVFLECVQDMDHENMFWYRQDPGLGLRLIYFSYDVKMKEKGDIPEGYSVSREKKERFSLILESASTNQTSMYLCASSLFGSLTQETQYFGPGTRLLVL.